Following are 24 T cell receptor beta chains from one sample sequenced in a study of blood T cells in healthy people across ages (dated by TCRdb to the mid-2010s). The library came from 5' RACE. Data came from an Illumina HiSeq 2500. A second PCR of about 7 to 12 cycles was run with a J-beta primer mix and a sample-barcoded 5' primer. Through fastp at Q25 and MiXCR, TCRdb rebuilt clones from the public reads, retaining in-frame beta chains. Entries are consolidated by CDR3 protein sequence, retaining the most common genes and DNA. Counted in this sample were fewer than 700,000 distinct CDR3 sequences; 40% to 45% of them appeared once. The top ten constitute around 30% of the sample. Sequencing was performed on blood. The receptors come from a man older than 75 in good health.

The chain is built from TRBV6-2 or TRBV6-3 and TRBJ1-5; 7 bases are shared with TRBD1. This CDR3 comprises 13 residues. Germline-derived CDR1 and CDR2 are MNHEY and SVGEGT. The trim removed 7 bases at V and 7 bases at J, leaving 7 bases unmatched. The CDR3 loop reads CASNDRVEQPQHF. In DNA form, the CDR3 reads TGTGCCAGCAATGACAGGGTGGAACAGCCCCAGCATTTT.

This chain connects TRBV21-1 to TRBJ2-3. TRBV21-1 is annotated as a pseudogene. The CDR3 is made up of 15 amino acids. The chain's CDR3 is CASSKAGRLTDTQYF. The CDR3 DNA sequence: TGTGCCAGCAGCAAAGCGGGTCGCCTAACAGATACGCAGTATTTT.

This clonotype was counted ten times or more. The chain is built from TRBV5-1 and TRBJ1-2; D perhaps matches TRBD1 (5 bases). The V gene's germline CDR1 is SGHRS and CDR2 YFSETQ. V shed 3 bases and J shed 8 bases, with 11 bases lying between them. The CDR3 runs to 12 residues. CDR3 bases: TGCGCCAGCAGCTCTGCGGGGGAAGGCTACACCTTC. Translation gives CASSSAGEGYTF.

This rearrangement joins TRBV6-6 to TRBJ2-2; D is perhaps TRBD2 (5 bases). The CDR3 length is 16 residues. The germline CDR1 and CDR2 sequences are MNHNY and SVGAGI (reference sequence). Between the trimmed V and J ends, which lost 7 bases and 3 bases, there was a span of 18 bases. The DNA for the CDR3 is TGTGCCAGCACTCAGAGGGCCTACACTTACACCGGGGAGCTGTTTTTT. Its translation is CASTQRAYTYTGELFF.

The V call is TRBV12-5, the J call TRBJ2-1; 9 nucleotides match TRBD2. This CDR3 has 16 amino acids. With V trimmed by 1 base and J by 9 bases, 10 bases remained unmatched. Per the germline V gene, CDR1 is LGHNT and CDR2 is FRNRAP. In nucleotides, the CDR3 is TGTGCTAGTGGTTTGGCCTTCGGCGGGGGGGCCGGTGAGCAGTTCTTC. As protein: CASGLAFGGGAGEQFF.

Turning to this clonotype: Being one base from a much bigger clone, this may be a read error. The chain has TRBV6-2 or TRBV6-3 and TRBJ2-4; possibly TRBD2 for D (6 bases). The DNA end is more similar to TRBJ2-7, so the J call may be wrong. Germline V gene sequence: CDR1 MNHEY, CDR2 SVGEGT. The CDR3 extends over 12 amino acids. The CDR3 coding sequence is TGTGCCAGCAGGTGGCGGGACGGCGAGCAGTACTTC. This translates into CASRWRDGEQYF.

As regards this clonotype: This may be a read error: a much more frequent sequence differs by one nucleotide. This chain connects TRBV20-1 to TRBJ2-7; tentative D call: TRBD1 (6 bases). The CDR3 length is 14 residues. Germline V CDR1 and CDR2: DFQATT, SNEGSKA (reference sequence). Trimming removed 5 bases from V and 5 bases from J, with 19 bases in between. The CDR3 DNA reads TGCAGTGCTGGACAATTTGGACAGTCCGACGAGCAGTACTTC. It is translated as CSAGQFGQSDEQYF.

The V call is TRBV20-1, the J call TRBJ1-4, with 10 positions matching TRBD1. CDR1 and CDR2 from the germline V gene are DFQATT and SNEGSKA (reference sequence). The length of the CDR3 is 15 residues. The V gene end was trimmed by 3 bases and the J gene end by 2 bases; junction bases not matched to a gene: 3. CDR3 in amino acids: CSARTGGSTNEKLFF. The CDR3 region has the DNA TGCAGTGCTAGGACAGGGGGCTCGACTAATGAAAAACTGTTTTTT.

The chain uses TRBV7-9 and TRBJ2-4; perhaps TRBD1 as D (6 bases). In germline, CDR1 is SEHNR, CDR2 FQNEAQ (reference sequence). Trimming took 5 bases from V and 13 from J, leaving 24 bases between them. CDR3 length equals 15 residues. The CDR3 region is CASSPRTEISYKQYF. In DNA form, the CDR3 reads TGTGCCAGCAGCCCCCGGACAGAGATCTCCTACAAGCAGTACTTC. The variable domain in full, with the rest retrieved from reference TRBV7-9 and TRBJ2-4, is DTGVSQNPRHKITKRGQNVTFRCDPISEHNRLYWYRQTLGQGPEFLTYFQNEAQLEKSRLLSDRFSAERPKGSFSTLEIQRTEQGDSAMYLCASSPRTEISYKQYFGAGTRLSVL.

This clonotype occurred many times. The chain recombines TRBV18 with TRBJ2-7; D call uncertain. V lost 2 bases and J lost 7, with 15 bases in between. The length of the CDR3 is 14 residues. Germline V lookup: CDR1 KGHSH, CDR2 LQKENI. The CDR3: CASSPSGPPGEQYF. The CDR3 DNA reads TGTGCCAGCTCACCATCTGGGCCCCCTGGGGAGCAGTACTTC.

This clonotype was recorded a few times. Here the CDR3 reads CASSYTDGQGYLGQFF. DNA of the CDR3: TGTGCCAGCAGCTACACAGACGGACAGGGATATCTCGGGCAGTTCTTC. This chain links TRBV11-3 with TRBJ2-1; 8 bases map to TRBD1. V lost 4 bases, J lost 12 bases, and 17 bases stayed unmatched. The germline V gene has CDR1 SGHNT and CDR2 YENEEA. CDR3 size: 16 residues.

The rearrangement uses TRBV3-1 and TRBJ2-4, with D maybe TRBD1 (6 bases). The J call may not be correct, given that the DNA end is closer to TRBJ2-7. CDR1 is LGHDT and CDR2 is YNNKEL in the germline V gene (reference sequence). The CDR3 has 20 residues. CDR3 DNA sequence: TGTGCCAGCAGCCCAAATTGGGGAGACAGGACGCCCCCCTTGTCCTACGAGCAGTACTTC. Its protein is CASSPNWGDRTPPLSYEQYF.

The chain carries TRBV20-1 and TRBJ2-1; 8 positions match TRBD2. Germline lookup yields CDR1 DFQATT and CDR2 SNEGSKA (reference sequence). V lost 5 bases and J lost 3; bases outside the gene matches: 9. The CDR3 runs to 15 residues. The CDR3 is CSAPAAGVNYNEQFF. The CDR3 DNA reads TGCAGTGCTCCAGCAGCGGGGGTTAACTACAATGAGCAGTTCTTC.

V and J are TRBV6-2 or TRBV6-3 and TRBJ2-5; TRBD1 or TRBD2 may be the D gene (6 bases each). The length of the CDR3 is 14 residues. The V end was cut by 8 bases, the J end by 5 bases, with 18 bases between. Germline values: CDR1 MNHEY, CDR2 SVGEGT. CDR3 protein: CASFKPGAVETQYF. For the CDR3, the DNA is TGTGCCAGCTTTAAACCGGGGGCGGTGGAGACCCAGTACTTC.

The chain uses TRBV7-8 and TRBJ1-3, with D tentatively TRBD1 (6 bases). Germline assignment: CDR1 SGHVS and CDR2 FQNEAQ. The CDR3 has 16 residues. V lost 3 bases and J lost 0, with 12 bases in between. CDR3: CASSFMTGASGNTIYF. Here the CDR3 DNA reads TGTGCCAGCAGCTTCATGACAGGAGCCTCTGGAAACACCATATATTTT. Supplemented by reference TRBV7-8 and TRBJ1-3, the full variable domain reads GAGVSQSPRYKVAKRGQDVALRCDPISGHVSLFWYQQALGQGPEFLTYFQNEAQLDKSGLPSDRFFAERPEGSVSTLKIQRTQQEDSAVYLCASSFMTGASGNTIYFGEGSWLTVV.

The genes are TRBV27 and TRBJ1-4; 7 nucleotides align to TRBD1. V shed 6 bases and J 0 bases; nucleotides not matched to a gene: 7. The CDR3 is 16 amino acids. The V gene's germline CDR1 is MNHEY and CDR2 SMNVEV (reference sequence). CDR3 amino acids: CASRRGTAATNEKLFF. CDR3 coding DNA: TGTGCCAGCAGACGGGGGACAGCCGCAACTAATGAAAAACTGTTTTTT.

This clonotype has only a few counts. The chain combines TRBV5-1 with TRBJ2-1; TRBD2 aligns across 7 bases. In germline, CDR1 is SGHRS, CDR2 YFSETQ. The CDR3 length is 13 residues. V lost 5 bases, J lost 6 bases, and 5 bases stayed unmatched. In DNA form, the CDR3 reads TGCGCCAGCAGAAGCGGGATAGGCAATGAGCAGTTCTTC. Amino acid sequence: CASRSGIGNEQFF.

This CDR3 reads CATSRDRWGETQYF. CDR3 in DNA: TGTGCCACCAGCAGAGATCGGTGGGGAGAGACCCAGTACTTC. The gene calls are TRBV15 and TRBJ2-5; no clear D gene. Trimming cost V 0 bases and J 4 bases, with 9 bases left between them. The germline V gene encodes CDR1 LNHNV and CDR2 YYDKDF (reference sequence). The CDR3 loop spans 14 amino acids.

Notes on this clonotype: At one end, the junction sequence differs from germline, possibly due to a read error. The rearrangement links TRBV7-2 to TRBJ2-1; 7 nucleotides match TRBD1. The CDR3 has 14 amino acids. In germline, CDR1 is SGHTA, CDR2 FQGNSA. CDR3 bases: TGTGTCAGCAGCTTACAGGGACAGAACAATGAGCAGTTCTTC. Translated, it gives CVSSLQGQNNEQFF.

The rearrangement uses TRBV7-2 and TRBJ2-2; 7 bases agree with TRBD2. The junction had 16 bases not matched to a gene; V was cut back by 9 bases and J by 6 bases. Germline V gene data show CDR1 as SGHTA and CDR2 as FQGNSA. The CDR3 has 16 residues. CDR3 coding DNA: TGTGCCAGTTTCCCGGGGGGTTCGGTCGTCGCCGGGGAGCTGTTTTTT. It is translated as CASFPGGSVVAGELFF.

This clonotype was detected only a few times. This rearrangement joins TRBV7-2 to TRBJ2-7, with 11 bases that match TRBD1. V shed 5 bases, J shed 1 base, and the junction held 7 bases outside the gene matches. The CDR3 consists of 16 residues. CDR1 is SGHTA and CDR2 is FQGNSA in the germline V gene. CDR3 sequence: CASSSGTGGWSYEQYF. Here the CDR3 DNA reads TGTGCCAGCAGCAGCGGGACAGGGGGGTGGTCCTACGAGCAGTACTTC.

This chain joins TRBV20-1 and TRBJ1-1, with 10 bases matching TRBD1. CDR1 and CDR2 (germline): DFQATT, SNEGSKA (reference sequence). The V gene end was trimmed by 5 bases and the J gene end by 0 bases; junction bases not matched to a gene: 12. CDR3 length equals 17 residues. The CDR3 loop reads CSAGTGVLCFMNTEAFF. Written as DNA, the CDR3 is TGCAGTGCTGGGACAGGGGTTTTGTGCTTTATGAACACTGAAGCTTTCTTT.

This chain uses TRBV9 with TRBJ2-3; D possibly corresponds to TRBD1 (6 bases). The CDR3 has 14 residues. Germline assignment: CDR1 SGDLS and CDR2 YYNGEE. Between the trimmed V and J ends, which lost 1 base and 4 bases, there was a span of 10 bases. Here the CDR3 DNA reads TGTGCCAGCAGCGTACTAGGGGGAGCAGATACGCAGTATTTT. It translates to CASSVLGGADTQYF. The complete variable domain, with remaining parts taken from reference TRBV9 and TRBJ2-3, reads DSGVTQTPKHLITATGQRVTLRCSPRSGDLSVYWYQQSLDQGLQFLIQYYNGEERAKGNILERFSAQQFPDLHSELNLSSLELGDSALYFCASSVLGGADTQYFGPGTRLTVL.

The CDR3 sequence is CAWSVVEGTYEQYF. For the CDR3, the DNA is TGTGCCTGGAGCGTAGTCGAGGGTACCTACGAGCAGTACTTC. The chain joins TRBV30 to TRBJ2-7; TRBD2 might be the D (5 bases). Germline CDR1 and CDR2: GTSNPN and SVGIG (reference sequence). CDR3 length equals 14 residues. V lost 3 bases, J lost 2 bases, and 14 bases lay in between.